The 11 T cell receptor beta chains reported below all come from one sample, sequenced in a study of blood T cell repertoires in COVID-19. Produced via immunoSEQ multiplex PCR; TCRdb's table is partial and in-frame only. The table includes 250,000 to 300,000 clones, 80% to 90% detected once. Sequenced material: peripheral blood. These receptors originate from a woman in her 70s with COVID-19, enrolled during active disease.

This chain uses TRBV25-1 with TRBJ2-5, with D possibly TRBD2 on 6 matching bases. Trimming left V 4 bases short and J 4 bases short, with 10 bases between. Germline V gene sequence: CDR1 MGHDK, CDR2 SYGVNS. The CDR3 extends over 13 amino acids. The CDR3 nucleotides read TGTGCCAGCAGTGCCGCGGGGCGAGAGACCCAGTACTTC. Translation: CASSAAGRETQYF.

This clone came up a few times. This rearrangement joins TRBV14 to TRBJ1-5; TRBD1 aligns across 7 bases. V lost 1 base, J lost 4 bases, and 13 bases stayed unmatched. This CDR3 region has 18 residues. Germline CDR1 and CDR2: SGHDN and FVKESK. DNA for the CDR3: TGTGCCAGCAGCCAAGGGATTAAAAACAGGGGCCTTAATCAGCCCCAGCATTTT. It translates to CASSQGIKNRGLNQPQHF.

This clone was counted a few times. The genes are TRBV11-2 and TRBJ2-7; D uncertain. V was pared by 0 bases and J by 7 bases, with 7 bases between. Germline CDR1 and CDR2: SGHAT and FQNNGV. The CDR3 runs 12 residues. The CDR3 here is CASSLDRREQYF. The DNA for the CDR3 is TGTGCCAGCAGCTTAGATCGCCGGGAGCAGTACTTC.

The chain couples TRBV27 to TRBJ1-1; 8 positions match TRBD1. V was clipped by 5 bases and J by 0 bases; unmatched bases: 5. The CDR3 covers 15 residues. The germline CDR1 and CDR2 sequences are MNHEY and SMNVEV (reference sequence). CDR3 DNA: TGTGCCAGCAGTCACAGGGGGTCTTTGAACACTGAAGCTTTCTTT. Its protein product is CASSHRGSLNTEAFF.

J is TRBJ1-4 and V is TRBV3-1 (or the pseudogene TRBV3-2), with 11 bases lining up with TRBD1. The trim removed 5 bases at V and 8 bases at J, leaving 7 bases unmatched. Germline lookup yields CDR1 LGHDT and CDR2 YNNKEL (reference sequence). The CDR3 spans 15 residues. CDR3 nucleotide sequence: TGTGCCAGCAGCTCCGGACAGGGGGCTCGGGAAAAACTGTTTTTT. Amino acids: CASSSGQGAREKLFF.

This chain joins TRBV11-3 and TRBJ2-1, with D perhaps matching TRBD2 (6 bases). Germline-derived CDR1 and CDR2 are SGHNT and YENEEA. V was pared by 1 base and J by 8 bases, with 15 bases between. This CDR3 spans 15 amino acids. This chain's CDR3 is CASSLGTEGRDEQFF. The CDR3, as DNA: TGTGCCAGCAGCTTAGGAACGGAGGGGAGAGATGAGCAGTTCTTC.

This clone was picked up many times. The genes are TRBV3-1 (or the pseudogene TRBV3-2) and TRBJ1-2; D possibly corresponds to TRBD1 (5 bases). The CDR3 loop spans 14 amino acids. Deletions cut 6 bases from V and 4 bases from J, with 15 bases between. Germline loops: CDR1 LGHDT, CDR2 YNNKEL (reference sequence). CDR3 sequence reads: CASSSLRGSYGYTF. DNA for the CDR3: TGTGCCAGCAGTTCCTTACGGGGGAGCTATGGCTACACCTTC.

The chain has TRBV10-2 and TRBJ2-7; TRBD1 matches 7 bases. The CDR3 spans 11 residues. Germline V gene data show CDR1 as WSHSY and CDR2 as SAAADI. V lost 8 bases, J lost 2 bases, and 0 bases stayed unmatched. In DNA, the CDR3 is TGCGCCAGCGGACAGGCCTACGAGCAGTACTTC. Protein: CASGQAYEQYF.

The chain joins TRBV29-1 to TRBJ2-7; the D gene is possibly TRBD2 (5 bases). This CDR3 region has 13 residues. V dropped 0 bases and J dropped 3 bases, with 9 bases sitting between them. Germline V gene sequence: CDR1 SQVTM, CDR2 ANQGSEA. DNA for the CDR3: TGCAGCGTTGAAGACAACGGAGGCTACGAGCAGTACTTC. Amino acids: CSVEDNGGYEQYF.

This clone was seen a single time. The CDR3 coding sequence is TGTGCCAGCAGTCCCCAGCAGGGCTCCTACGAGCAGTACTTC. This encodes CASSPQQGSYEQYF. The chain uses TRBV6-2 or TRBV6-3 and TRBJ2-7, with D possibly matching TRBD1 (5 bases). This CDR3 spans 14 amino acids. Germline V gives CDR1 MNHEY, CDR2 SVGEGT. The V end lost 5 bases, the J end lost 0 bases, and 11 bases lay between the germline ends.

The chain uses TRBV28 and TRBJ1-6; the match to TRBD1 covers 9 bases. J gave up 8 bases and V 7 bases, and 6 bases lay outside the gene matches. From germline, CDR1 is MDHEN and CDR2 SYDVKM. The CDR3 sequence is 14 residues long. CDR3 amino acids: CASTKGQGDSPLHF. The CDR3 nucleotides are TGTGCCAGCACCAAGGGACAGGGAGATTCACCCCTCCACTTT.